What follows is one TCR beta chain and its context. CDR3 length: 15 amino acids. Deep level was the assay's run setting. Produced via immunoSEQ multiplex PCR; TCRdb's table is partial and in-frame only. The sample lists a few hundred thousand clones, 75% to 80% occurring once. These data are taken from a study of shared clonotypes between healthy human individuals. The sample consisted of PBMCs. This clonotype was obtained from a woman aged 40 to 49 in good health. Some clones in this sample may be carry-over from other donors' samples. The rearrangement links TRBV21-1 to TRBJ2-7; the D segment call TRBD1 is taken from the table without a DNA check. TRBV21-1 is an annotated pseudogene. CDR3 sequence reads: CASSNPLAGTYEQYF. The CDR3 DNA sequence: TGTGCCAGCAGCAATCCCCTGGCAGGCACCTACGAGCAGTACTTC.